Below, 17 T cell receptor beta chains from the same sample are listed, as sequenced in a study of early T cells in non-severe SARS-CoV-2 infection. TCRdb fed the 5' RACE reads into MiXCR, producing one record per CDR3 protein. The table shows tens of thousands of distinct CDR3 sequences, with roughly 16% occurring only once. Source material: whole blood. These receptors were taken from an adult who was a healthcare worker with PCR-confirmed SARS-CoV-2 infection or an uninfected control (not recorded which).

The chain couples TRBV29-1 to TRBJ1-2, with D hard to call. Germline assignment: CDR1 SQVTM and CDR2 ANQGSEA. The CDR3 runs to 12 residues. Trimming removed 7 bases at V and 5 bases at J, with 14 bases between. The CDR3 DNA follows: TGCAGCGGGTCGGACGCCAGGTATGGCTACACCTTC. This encodes CSGSDARYGYTF.

The rearrangement uses TRBV29-1 and TRBJ2-1; 8 bases map to TRBD1. Germline CDR1 SQVTM, CDR2 ANQGSEA. After removal of 8 bases from V and 4 bases from J, the junction contained 7 bases not matched to a gene. This CDR3 region has 13 residues. The CDR3 DNA reads as TGCAGCACCTCCGGGACAGGTTACAATGAGCAGTTCTTC. This translates into CSTSGTGYNEQFF.

This clonotype was counted between two and nine times. The chain carries TRBV7-3 and TRBJ2-1, with 10 nucleotides matching TRBD1. The germline CDR1 and CDR2 sequences are SGHTA and FQGTGA. The length of the CDR3 is 14 residues. With 4 bases clipped from V and 6 bases from J, the junction kept 3 bases outside the gene matches. CDR3 amino acids: CASSWGTGVNEQFF. The CDR3 nucleotides read TGTGCCAGCAGCTGGGGGACAGGGGTCAATGAGCAGTTCTTC.

This clonotype was counted a few times. The genes are TRBV28 and TRBJ2-7; D call uncertain. CDR1 is MDHEN, CDR2 SYDVKM, per germline. V was clipped by 2 bases and J by 2 bases, with 10 bases between them. There are 14 residues in the CDR3. The CDR3 is CASSLLTNAYEQYF. Here the CDR3 DNA reads TGTGCCAGCAGTTTACTTACAAATGCCTACGAGCAGTACTTC.

This clonotype was counted only a few times. This chain joins TRBV21-1 and TRBJ1-1. TRBV21-1 is marked as a pseudogene. The CDR3 spans 15 residues. The CDR3 sequence: CASSKGPSLNTEAFF. CDR3 nucleotides: TGTGCCAGCAGCAAGGGCCCCTCCCTGAACACTGAAGCTTTCTTT.

This chain uses TRBV5-6 with TRBJ2-2, with 11 bases aligning to TRBD2. V gave up 4 bases and J gave up 1 base; unmatched junction bases: 6. Looked up from germline, CDR1 is SGHDT and CDR2 is YYEEEE. The CDR3 contains 17 residues. CDR3 nucleotides: TGTGCCAGCAGCCCTCCGGGACTAGCGGAGAACACCGGGGAGCTGTTTTTT. Translating gives CASSPPGLAENTGELFF.

The rearrangement uses TRBV12-3 or TRBV12-4 and TRBJ1-2, with D hard to call. V lost 4 bases to trimming and J lost 8 bases, with 23 bases between them. CDR3 size: 16 residues. The chain's CDR3 is CASSSLGRPRWRGYTF. Here the CDR3 DNA reads TGTGCCAGCAGTTCCCTAGGACGGCCTAGGTGGAGAGGCTACACCTTC.

The rearrangement links TRBV10-3 to TRBJ2-3; 7 bases match TRBD2. The CDR3 is 13 residues long. The V gene's germline CDR1 is ENHRY and CDR2 SYGVKD. V lost 10 bases to trimming and J lost 2 bases; unmatched junction nucleotides: 6. The CDR3 spells CATERGDTDTQYF. The CDR3 DNA is TGTGCCACTGAGCGGGGCGACACAGATACGCAGTATTTT.

This clonotype appeared a few times. This sequence joins TRBV13 and TRBJ1-4, with 9 bases fitting TRBD1. V was pared by 4 bases and J by 8 bases, with 17 bases of the junction left unmatched. The CDR3 length is 18 residues. From germline, CDR1 is PRHDT and CDR2 FYEKMQ (reference sequence). CDR3 region: CASSSRIAAGTGREKLFF. The CDR3 DNA is TGTGCCAGCAGCTCGCGAATTGCTGCCGGGACAGGGAGGGAAAAACTGTTTTTT.

This clonotype was counted only a few times. The rearrangement joins TRBV7-8 to TRBJ1-2; perhaps TRBD1 as D (5 bases). This CDR3 contains 14 residues. The ends were cut back, 3 bases at V and 2 bases at J, with 10 bases in the middle. Germline lookup yields CDR1 SGHVS and CDR2 FQNEAQ. The CDR3 DNA reads TGTGCCAGCAGCTTTGGGGGTGAGAACTATGGCTACACCTTC. Encoded protein: CASSFGGENYGYTF.

This clonotype was observed a handful of times. Germline and junction disagree at one end, which may indicate a read error. The chain uses TRBV24-1 and TRBJ2-1, with a possible D match to TRBD2 (6 bases). The CDR3 has 14 amino acids. The germline V gene encodes CDR1 KGHDR and CDR2 SFDVKD. Here the CDR3 reads CATSDEGGSNEQFF. CDR3 bases: TGTGCCACCAGTGACGAGGGAGGAAGTAATGAACAGTTCTTC.

This clonotype has more than one count but fewer than ten. This chain links TRBV7-2 with TRBJ2-4; 9 bases are shared with TRBD1. Germline CDR1 is SGHTA and CDR2 is FQGNSA. V gave up 0 bases and J gave up 5 bases; unmatched junction bases: 5. CDR3 length: 16 amino acids. CDR3 bases: TGTGCCAGCAGCTTAGCCTGGAACAGGGGGCAAAACATTCAGTACTTC. It translates to CASSLAWNRGQNIQYF.

This clonotype has ten or more counts. The chain uses TRBV29-1 and TRBJ2-1; TRBD1 is a possible D gene (6 bases). The CDR3 sequence is 16 residues long. The V and J ends lost 0 bases and 8 bases respectively, with 20 bases between them. The germline V gene has CDR1 SQVTM and CDR2 ANQGSEA. The CDR3 here is CSVEEDAGVIGDEQFF. The CDR3 DNA reads TGCAGCGTTGAAGAGGATGCAGGGGTAATCGGGGATGAGCAGTTCTTC.

This chain uses TRBV5-4 with TRBJ2-1, with TRBD1 identical over 10 bases. Unmatched junction bases numbered 7, after V lost 4 bases and J lost 3 bases. Germline V gene sequence: CDR1 SGHNT, CDR2 YYREEE (reference sequence). The CDR3 is 16 residues long. The CDR3 protein is CASSQGQGVIYNEQFF. Written as DNA, the CDR3 is TGTGCCAGCAGCCAAGGACAGGGGGTAATCTACAATGAGCAGTTCTTC.

This clonotype showed up many times. V gene TRBV21-1 combines with J gene TRBJ1-5; the D call of TRBD1 is as the table states it, not checked on the DNA. TRBV21-1 counts as a pseudogene. The CDR3 runs to 13 residues. CDR3 in amino acids: CAYRTGGNQPQHF. CDR3 nucleotides: TGTGCCTACCGAACAGGTGGCAATCAGCCCCAGCATTTT.

The V gene is TRBV19, the J gene TRBJ1-5; no clear D. Germline V gives CDR1 LNHDA, CDR2 SQIVND (reference sequence). Trimming left V 6 bases short and J 9 bases short, with 15 bases between. The CDR3 loop spans 13 amino acids. The CDR3 protein is CASSLAGPAPQHF. For the CDR3, the DNA is TGTGCCAGTAGCCTGGCGGGTCCGGCGCCCCAGCATTTT.

This clonotype was recorded a few times. The chain recombines TRBV21-1 with TRBJ2-3; the table's D call, TRBD2, was not checked against the DNA. TRBV21-1 is reported as a pseudogene. This CDR3 has 19 residues. The CDR3 coding sequence is TGTGCCAGCAGCAAAAACGCGCCGGAACTCCCGACCTGCACAGATACGCAGTATTTT. Protein sequence: CASSKNAPELPTCTDTQYF.